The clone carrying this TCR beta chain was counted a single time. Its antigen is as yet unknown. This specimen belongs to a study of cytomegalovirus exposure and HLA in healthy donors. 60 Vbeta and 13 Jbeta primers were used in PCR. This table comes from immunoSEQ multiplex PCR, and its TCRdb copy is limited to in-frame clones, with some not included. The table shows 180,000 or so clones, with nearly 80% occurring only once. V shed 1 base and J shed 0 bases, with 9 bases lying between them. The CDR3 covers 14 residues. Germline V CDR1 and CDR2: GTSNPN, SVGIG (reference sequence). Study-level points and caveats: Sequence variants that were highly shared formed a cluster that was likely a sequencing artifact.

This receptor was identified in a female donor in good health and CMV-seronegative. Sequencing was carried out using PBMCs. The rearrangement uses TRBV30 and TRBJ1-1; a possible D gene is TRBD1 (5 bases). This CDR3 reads CAWSDARVNTEAFF. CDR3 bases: TGTGCCTGGAGTGACGCCAGGGTGAACACTGAAGCTTTCTTT.